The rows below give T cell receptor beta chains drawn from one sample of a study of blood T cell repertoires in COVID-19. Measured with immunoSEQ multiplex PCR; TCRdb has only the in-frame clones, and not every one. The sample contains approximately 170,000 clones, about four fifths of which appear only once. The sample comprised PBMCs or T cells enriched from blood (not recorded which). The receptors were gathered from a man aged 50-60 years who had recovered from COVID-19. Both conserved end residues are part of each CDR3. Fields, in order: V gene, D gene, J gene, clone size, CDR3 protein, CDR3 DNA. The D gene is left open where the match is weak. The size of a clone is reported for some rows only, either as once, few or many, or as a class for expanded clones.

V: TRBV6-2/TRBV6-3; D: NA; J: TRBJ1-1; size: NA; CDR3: CASSYDRFLDSLNTEAFF; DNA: TGTGCCAGCAGTTACGACCGGTTTTTAGACAGCCTGAACACTGAAGCTTTCTTT
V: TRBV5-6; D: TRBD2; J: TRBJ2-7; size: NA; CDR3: CASSRGGSYEQYF; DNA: TGTGCCAGCAGCCGCGGGGGCTCCTACGAGCAGTACTTC
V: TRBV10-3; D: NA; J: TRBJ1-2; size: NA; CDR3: CAISEGTYGYTF; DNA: TGTGCCATCAGTGAGGGCACCTATGGCTACACCTTC
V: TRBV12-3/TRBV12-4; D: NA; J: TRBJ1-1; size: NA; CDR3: CASSSGVEAFF; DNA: TGTGCCAGCAGCAGCGGGGTCGAAGCTTTCTTT
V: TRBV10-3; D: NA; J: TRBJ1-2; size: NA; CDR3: CANSEAGAPYGYTF; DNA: TGTGCCAACTCCGAGGCGGGGGCCCCTTATGGCTACACCTTC
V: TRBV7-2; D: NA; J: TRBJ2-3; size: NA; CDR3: CASSSARSDTQYF; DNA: TGTGCCAGCAGCTCCGCTAGATCTGATACGCAGTATTTT
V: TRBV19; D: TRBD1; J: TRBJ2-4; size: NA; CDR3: CATRPGGDIQYF; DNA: TGTGCCACACGTCCAGGGGGTGACATTCAGTACTTC
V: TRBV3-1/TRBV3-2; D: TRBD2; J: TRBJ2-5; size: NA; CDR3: CASSPHGGSSETQYF; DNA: TGTGCCAGCAGCCCTCACGGGGGGAGCTCGGAGACCCAGTACTTC
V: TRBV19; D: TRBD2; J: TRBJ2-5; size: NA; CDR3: CASRGLGLAGVRRETQYF; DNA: TGTGCCAGTAGAGGTCTAGGGCTAGCGGGGGTCAGAAGAGAGACCCAGTACTTC
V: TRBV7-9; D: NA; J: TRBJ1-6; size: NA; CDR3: CASSGADNRPNSYNSPLHF; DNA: TGTGCCAGCAGCGGCGCGGATAACAGGCCCAACTCCTATAATTCACCCCTCCACTTT
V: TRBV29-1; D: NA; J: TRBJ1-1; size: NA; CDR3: CSVSPTGREAFF; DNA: TGCAGCGTTTCCCCGACAGGACGTGAAGCTTTCTTT
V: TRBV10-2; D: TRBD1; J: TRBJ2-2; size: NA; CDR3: CASRDRANTGELFF; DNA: TGCGCCAGCAGAGACAGGGCGAACACCGGGGAGCTGTTTTTT
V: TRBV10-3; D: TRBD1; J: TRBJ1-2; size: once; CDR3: CAISGQGRAGYTF; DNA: TGTGCCATCTCCGGACAGGGAAGGGCTGGCTACACCTTC
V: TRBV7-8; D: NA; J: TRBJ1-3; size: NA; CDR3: CASSLVGGSGNTIYF; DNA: TGTGCCAGCAGCTTAGTCGGGGGGAGTGGAAACACCATATATTTT
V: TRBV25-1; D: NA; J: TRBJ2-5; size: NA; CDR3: CASSGRAGQETQYF; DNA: TGTGCCAGCAGTGGCCGTGCGGGCCAAGAGACCCAGTACTTC
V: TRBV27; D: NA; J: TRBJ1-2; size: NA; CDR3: CASSARGAWDGYTF; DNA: TGTGCCAGCAGTGCACGGGGGGCTTGGGATGGCTACACCTTC
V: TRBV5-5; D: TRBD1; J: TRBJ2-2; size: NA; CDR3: CASSLTGGNTGELFF; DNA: TGTGCCAGCAGCCTCACAGGGGGCAACACCGGGGAGCTGTTTTTT
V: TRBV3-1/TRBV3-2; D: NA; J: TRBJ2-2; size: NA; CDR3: CASSQDWGRVNGELFF; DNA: TGTGCCAGCAGCCAAGATTGGGGCAGGGTAAACGGGGAGCTGTTTTTT
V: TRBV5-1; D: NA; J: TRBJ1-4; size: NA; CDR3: CASSLGSGNEKLFF; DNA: TGCGCCAGCAGCTTAGGGAGCGGGAATGAAAAACTGTTTTTT
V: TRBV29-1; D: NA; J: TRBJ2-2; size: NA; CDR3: CSVWGGDRGGELFF; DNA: TGCAGCGTGTGGGGCGGGGATAGGGGCGGGGAGCTGTTTTTT
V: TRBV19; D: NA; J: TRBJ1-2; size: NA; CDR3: CASNTGGDYGYTF; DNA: TGTGCCAGTAATACAGGTGGAGACTATGGCTACACCTTC
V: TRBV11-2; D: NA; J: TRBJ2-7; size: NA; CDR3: CASSLGYNYEQYF; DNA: TGTGCCAGCAGCTTAGGTTATAACTACGAGCAGTACTTC
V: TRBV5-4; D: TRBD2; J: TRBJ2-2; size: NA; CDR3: CASSLKRGNTGELFF; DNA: TGTGCCAGCAGCCTGAAGCGGGGGAACACCGGGGAGCTGTTTTTT
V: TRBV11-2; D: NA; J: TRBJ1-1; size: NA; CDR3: CASSPRTHTEAFF; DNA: TGTGCCAGCAGCCCACGGACACACACTGAAGCTTTCTTT
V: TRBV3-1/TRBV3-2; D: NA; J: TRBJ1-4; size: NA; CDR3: CASSPTLTNEKLFF; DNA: TGTGCCAGCAGCCCGACTCTGACTAATGAAAAACTGTTTTTT
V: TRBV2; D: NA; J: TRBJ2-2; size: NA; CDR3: CASKGGYTGELFF; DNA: TGTGCCAGCAAAGGGGGTTACACCGGGGAGCTGTTTTTT